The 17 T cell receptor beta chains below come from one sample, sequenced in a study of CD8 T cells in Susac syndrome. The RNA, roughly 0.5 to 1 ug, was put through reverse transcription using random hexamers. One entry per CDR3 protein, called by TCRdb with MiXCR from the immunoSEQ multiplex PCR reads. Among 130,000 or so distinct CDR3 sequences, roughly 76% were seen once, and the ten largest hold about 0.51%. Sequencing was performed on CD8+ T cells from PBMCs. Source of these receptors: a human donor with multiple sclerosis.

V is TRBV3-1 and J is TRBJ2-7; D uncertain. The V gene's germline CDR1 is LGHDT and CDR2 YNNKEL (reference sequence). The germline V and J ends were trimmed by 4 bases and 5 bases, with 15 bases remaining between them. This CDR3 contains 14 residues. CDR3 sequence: CASSRGSTLDEQYF. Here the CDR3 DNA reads TGTGCCAGCAGCCGCGGATCGACACTCGACGAGCAGTACTTC.

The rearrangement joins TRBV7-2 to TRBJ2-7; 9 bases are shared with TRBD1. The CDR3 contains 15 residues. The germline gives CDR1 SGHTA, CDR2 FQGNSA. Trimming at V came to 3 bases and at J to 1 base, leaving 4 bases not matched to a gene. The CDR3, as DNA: TGTGCCAGCAGCTTTCCGGGACAGGGATCCTACGAGCAGTACTTC. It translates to CASSFPGQGSYEQYF.

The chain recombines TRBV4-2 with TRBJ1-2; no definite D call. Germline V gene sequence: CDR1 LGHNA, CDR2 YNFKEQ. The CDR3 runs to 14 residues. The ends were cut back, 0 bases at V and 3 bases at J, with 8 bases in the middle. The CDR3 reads CASSQDGTDYGYTF. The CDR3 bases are TGTGCCAGCAGCCAAGATGGTACAGACTATGGCTACACCTTC.

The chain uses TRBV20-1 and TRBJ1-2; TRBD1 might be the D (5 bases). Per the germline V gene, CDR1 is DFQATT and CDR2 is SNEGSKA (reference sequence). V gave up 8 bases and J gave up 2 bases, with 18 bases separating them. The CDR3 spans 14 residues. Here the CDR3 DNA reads TGCAGTCCCGATGAAGGGGACTCCAACTATGGCTACACCTTC. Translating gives CSPDEGDSNYGYTF.

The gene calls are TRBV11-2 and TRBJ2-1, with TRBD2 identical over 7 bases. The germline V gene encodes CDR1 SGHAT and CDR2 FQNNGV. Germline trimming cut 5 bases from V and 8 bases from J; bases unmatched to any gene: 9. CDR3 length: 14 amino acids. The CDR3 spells CASSLGGEGHEQFF. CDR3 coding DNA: TGTGCCAGCAGCCTTGGGGGGGAGGGCCATGAGCAGTTCTTC. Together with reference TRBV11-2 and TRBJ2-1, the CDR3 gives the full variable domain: EAGVAQSPRYKIIEKRQSVAFWCNPISGHATLYWYQQILGQGPKLLIQFQNNGVVDDSQLPKDRFSAERLKGVDSTLKIQPAKLEDSAVYLCASSLGGEGHEQFFGPGTRLTVL.

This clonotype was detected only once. DNA for the CDR3: TGTGCCAGCAGCTCACAGGGGGAAGGCTATGGCTACACCTTC. Its protein is CASSSQGEGYGYTF. The chain joins TRBV7-8 to TRBJ1-2; the match to TRBD1 covers 8 bases. V lost 4 bases, J lost 4 bases, and 5 bases stayed unmatched. This CDR3 spans 14 amino acids. Germline CDR1 and CDR2: SGHVS and FQNEAQ.

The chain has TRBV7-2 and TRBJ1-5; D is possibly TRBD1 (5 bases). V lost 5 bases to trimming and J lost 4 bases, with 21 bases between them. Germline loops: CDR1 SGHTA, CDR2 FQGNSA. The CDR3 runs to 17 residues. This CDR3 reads CASSPGREGINNQPQHF. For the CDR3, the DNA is TGTGCCAGCAGCCCGGGTAGGGAGGGGATAAATAATCAGCCCCAGCATTTT.

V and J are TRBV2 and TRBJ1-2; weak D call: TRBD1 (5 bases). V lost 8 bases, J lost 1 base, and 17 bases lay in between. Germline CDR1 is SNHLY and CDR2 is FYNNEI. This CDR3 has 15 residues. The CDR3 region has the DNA TGTGCCAGCCTCCGGACACCAAAATTTAACTATGGCTACACCTTC. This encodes CASLRTPKFNYGYTF. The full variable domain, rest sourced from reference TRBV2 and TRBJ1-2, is EPEVTQTPSHQVTQMGQEVILRCVPISNHLYFYWYRQILGQKVEFLVSFYNNEISEKSEIFDDQFSVERPDGSNFTLKIRSTKLEDSAMYFCASLRTPKFNYGYTFGSGTRLTVV.

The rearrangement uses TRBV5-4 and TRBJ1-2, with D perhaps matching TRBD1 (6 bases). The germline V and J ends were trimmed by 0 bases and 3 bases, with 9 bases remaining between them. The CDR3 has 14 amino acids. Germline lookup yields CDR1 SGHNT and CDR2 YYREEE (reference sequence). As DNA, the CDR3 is TGTGCCAGCAGCTTGGCGGACAGTGACTATGGCTACACCTTC. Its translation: CASSLADSDYGYTF.

The CDR3 DNA reads as TGCGCCAGCAGCCCCAGAAGCTCCGCGGCATACGAAGCTTTCTTT. As protein: CASSPRSSAAYEAFF. The chain is built from TRBV4-1 and TRBJ1-1; no reliable D call. V was clipped by 4 bases and J by 8 bases, with 20 bases between them. Germline values: CDR1 MGHRA, CDR2 YSYEKL. The CDR3 runs 15 residues.

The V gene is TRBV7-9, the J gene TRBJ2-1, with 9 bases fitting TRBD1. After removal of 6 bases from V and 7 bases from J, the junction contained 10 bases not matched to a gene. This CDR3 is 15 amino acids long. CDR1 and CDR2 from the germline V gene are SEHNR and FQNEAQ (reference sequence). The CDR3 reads CASSLPGQGVNEQFF. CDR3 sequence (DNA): TGTGCCAGCAGTTTGCCGGGACAGGGTGTAAATGAGCAGTTCTTC.

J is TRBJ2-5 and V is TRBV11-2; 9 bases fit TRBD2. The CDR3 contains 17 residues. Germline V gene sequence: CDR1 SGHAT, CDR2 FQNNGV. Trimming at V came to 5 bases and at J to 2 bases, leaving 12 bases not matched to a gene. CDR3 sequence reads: CASSPSSSGGTQETQYF. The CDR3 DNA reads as TGTGCCAGCAGCCCCTCTAGCAGCGGGGGGACACAAGAGACCCAGTACTTC.

The CDR3 region has the DNA TGTGCCTGGAGTGTCGGGACAGGGAACACTGAAGCTTTCTTT. Translating it yields CAWSVGTGNTEAFF. The chain has TRBV30 and TRBJ1-1, with 8 bases matching TRBD1. This CDR3 is built from 14 residues. Germline V gives CDR1 GTSNPN, CDR2 SVGIG (reference sequence). Trimming took 0 bases from V and 1 from J; bases not matched to a gene: 1.

CDR3 sequence: CAWSPQPGLGYNEQFF. As DNA, the CDR3 is TGTGCCTGGAGTCCCCAGCCGGGACTAGGATACAATGAGCAGTTCTTC. This chain connects TRBV30 to TRBJ2-1; TRBD2 aligns across 8 bases. This CDR3 region has 16 residues. Germline V lookup: CDR1 GTSNPN, CDR2 SVGIG (reference sequence). Trimming at V came to 2 bases and at J to 4 bases, leaving 10 bases not matched to a gene.

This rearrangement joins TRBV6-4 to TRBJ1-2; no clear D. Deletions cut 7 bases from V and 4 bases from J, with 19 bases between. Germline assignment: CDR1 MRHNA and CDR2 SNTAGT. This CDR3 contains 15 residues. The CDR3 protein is CASNPNPGPGYGYTF. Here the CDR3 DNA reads TGTGCCAGCAACCCTAATCCCGGGCCTGGCTATGGCTACACCTTC.

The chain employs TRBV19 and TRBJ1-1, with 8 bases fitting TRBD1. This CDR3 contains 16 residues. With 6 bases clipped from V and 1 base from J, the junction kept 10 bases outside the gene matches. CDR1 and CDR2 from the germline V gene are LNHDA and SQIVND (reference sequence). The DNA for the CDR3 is TGTGCCAGTAGACCGGACAGGGAAGGTTGGAACACTGAAGCTTTCTTT. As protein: CASRPDREGWNTEAFF.

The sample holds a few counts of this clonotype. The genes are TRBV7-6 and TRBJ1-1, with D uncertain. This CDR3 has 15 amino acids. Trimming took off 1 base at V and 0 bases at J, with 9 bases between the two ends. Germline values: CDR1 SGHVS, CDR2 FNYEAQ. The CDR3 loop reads CASSLDSFMNTEAFF. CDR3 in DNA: TGTGCCAGCAGCTTAGACAGCTTCATGAACACTGAAGCTTTCTTT.